The entry below describes one T cell receptor beta chain. No antigen is known for it. This entry is derived from a study of cytomegalovirus exposure and HLA in healthy donors (dated by TCRdb to 2016 to 2017). Some background on the complete study: According to an earlier analysis of a few hundred of the donors, roughly 180 million T cells yielded roughly 100 million unique TCR beta sequences and approximately 300 Gb of sequence data. About 280 gigabases of sequencing data and tens of millions of unique TCR sequences made up an early release that covered some 640 HLA-typed donors. The genetic ancestry cluster associated with self-reported Caucasian donors included over 65% of the approximately 400 genotyped donors. The study aimed to test whether signatures of past pathogen exposure could be identified by cataloging public T cell receptors. Using immunosequencing, the study profiled T cell repertoires from roughly 650 subjects and related those repertoires to cytomegalovirus serostatus. A separate validation cohort of some 130 different subjects was used in addition to the roughly 700-subject first cohort. High-throughput TCR immunosequencing, statistical association of individual TCRs with disease status, and machine learning were combined to predict cytomegalovirus infection status. To study patterns of TCR occurrence, a later analysis re-analyzed previously published TCR beta repertoires from 500 to 850 donors and added high-resolution HLA genotyping. In the later analysis, no new phenotypic data were used to find candidate immune exposures; instead, reliance was placed on TCR beta sequences and their occurrence across donors. An earlier analysis of roughly 580 of the donors used high-throughput TCR beta sequencing to judge whether each TCR beta V gene segment behaved as functional or pseudogenic. Donor age, sex, ethnicity and CMV serostatus were compiled alongside the repertoire data. Genome-wide SNP genotypes for about 65% of the 666 donors were used in a later genetic analysis, which treated that subset as a discovery cohort. Every discovery cohort repertoire had been produced on one sequencing platform. HLA typing included class I and class II loci at four-digit resolution. Typing coverage varied by locus: roughly 620-640 donors for A, B, C, DRB1 and DQB1; approximately 560 for DQA1; nearly 610 for DPA1; some 470 for DPB1. Four or five DR-DQ haplotypes were handled as single units for association and clustering because linkage in the cohort was strong. Across roughly 420 genotyped donors of the cohort, an average of about 240,000 unique TCR beta nucleotide sequences per donor were sequenced, and 15% to 20% of those sequences were non-productive.

Broad study findings and their caveats: The study listed 170 or so TCR beta chains as associated with cytomegalovirus. A later analysis found that most CMV-associated TCR beta chains appeared HLA-restricted, with HLA associations seemingly driven largely by CMV exposure. A further reported finding was that TCR beta sequences accurately predicted the HLA-A and HLA-B alleles for most subjects in the first cohort. Broadly in line with IMGT annotations, most TCR beta V segments showed up in productive rearrangements about 87% or about 30% of the time in an earlier analysis of several hundred of the donors. In vitro tests confirmed that three of the cytomegalovirus-associated TCR beta chains recognize cytomegalovirus antigens. V-gene and J-gene trimming of TCR beta chains was associated with a missense DCLRE1C variant in a later genetic analysis, and the association was replicated in an independent cohort. Presence/absence analyses assumed roughly uniform sequencing depth across donors, an assumption that may not hold. Because HLA typing was missing for some donors at each locus, association tests included only the typed subset. In a later analysis, HLA-associated TCR beta chains showed more clonal expansion and lower generation probabilities than non-associated chains that were equally common. According to a later analysis, parvovirus B19, influenza, CMV and Epstein-Barr virus appeared linked to several top co-occurrence clusters. Because counts were too low, roughly 16 rarely observed V segments, including chromosome 9 orphons, were excluded from the earlier analysis of about 500 of the donors. The only immune exposure information available for the cohort was CMV serostatus. A later analysis found that TCR association rates varied across HLA loci, with DRB1 alleles showing the most associated TCRs and HLA-C alleles the fewest. A cluster of highly shared sequence variants was judged likely to represent a technical artifact of the sequencing pipeline. Because the 87-base-pair reads could not distinguish some IMGT-functional V segments, including TRBV6-2 and TRBV6-3, those segments were excluded. The authors suggested that the approach could potentially be generalized to other disease states and immunological phenotypes. At a false discovery rate of 0.05, a later analysis linked some 17,000 TCR beta sequences to specific HLA alleles. This cohort had only TCR beta chains sequenced, and the lack of alpha or paired-chain data limited which features could be detected. According to a later genetic analysis, donors in an Asian-associated ancestry cluster had fewer N-insertions in productive TCRs than the roughly 670-donor mean. While some public TCRs were present in many individuals, most TCR sequences turned up only very rarely across donors. Correlated functional status among segregating V segments might reflect linkage disequilibrium, but an unknown experimental factor could not be ruled out. The classifier was reported to diagnose cytomegalovirus status with high specificity and sensitivity in both the original cohort and the validation cohort. Strong co-occurrence of HLA alleles, especially DR and DQ, made assigning TCR associations to individual alleles difficult.

The library was obtained by the immunoSEQ multiplex PCR assay. The multiplex PCR relied on a mix of 60 forward primers for TCR Vbeta segments and 13 reverse primers for TCR Jbeta segments. The CDR3 region of rearranged TCR beta genes was amplified from genomic DNA with a multiplex PCR assay. The Illumina HiSeq System was used to sequence the amplified TCR beta libraries as 87-base-pair reads. The published analysis was carried out like this. A later analysis tallied 70 million to 100 million unique TCR beta chains across the 640 or so repertoires, and about 12 million of those chains were shared by two or more donors. A nearest-neighbor algorithm error-corrected the raw reads and collapsed the reads into unique sequences, merging closely related sequences to remove PCR and sequencing errors. Alignment of CDR3 sequences to IMGT reference sequences was used to assign V, D and J gene segments. Each retained sequence needed at least a six-nucleotide match to both a V gene segment and a J gene segment. Rearrangements were called productive when the CDR3 lacked stop codons and stayed in frame with V and J; all others were non-productive. CDR3 was defined by IMGT convention, running from the second conserved V-encoded cysteine to the conserved J-encoded phenylalanine. The earlier analysis of 450 to 750 of the donors excluded any sequence lacking an unambiguous match to a single V gene segment. In an earlier analysis of some 590 of the donors, a V segment was called functional when productive rearrangements were above 56.7%, and segregating when the standard deviation between donors exceeded 5%. A statistical classification framework was built for diagnosing cytomegalovirus status from the catalog of TCR beta chain sequences. In a later analysis, V and J genes were assigned by comparing TCR nucleotide sequences against IMGT/GENE-DB human TR gene sequences. The TCRdist pipeline was used in a later analysis to assign CDR3 sequences and most-parsimonious VDJ recombination scenarios. In a later analysis, every TCR beta chain was defined by the combination of its CDR3 amino acid sequence and its V-gene family, and reads without a unique V-gene family were dropped. A later analysis removed nearly 600 highly shared, low-generation-probability nucleotide sequences to deal with suspected cross-contamination and a sequencing artifact. In a later analysis, a clonal expansion index was calculated for each public chain from normalized within-repertoire ranks of inferred template counts. A later analysis computed generation probabilities with a VDJ recombination model fitted to out-of-frame rearrangements, and checked the results against IGoR. Hypergeometric tests were used in a later analysis to score TCR-TCR, TCR-HLA and TCR-CMV co-occurrence, with a repertoire-size bias correction applied to the TCR pairs. A later analysis estimated false discovery rates by permuting HLA or CMV assignments 20 times. In a later analysis, co-occurring TCRs were grouped using DBSCAN, and TCRdist sequence similarity was added for clustering within HLA-allele-positive subsets. Repertoires with fewer than 30,000 or more than 120,000 public chains, plus five repertoires with anomalous nucleotide sharing, were excluded from co-occurrence clustering. Sourced from immuneACCESS, this table was stored by TCRdb with only in-frame sequences that have V and J called. A share of the clones is absent; for the studies checked, an unresolved V gene accounts for under half, and the remainder has no known explanation. V and J calls and clone size are copied from that table; D and trimming were computed from the DNA. Per the sample table, the count is 110,000 to 150,000 clones. The ten most abundant clones make up about 0.96% of the sample.

In total, 666 healthy bone marrow donors made up the cohort. At the time of sampling, every cohort member was nominally healthy, though immune exposures that went unrecorded were likely present. The donor was CMV seronegative and was included in the group of a few hundred seronegative cohort members. A peripheral blood sample was collected from each donor, and TCR beta sequencing was performed on peripheral blood mononuclear cells. Genomic DNA was extracted from the blood cell samples with the Qiagen DNeasy Blood Extraction Kit. CDR1 and CDR2, per the germline V gene, are SGHDT and YYEEEE. The V and J ends are trimmed by 4 bases and 3 bases, leaving 16 bases between them. The CDR3 runs 15 residues from the cysteine to the phenylalanine. Only the CDR3 portion is preserved as DNA: 45 bases, with reading frame beginning at the first base.

Sample: PBMCs. The rearrangement joined TRBV5-6 to TRBJ2-5, with TRBD2 tentatively as D gene (6 bases match). The receptor comes from a male donor in good health and CMV-seronegative. Here the CDR3 is given as CASSRDSRLEETQYF. The DNA reads as follows: TGTGCCAGCAGCCGGGACTCCCGGCTCGAAGAGACCCAGTACTTC.